Shown below are 26 T cell receptor beta chains from a single sample sequenced in a study of regulatory T cells in long-lasting Graves disease. This sample's time point: persistent/refractory GD, antithyroid drugs over 5 years with positive TRAb. RNA from PBMCs was the source of the TCR library. HTBI primers from iRepertoire and Arm-PCR of CDR3 regions yielded the TCR beta libraries. TCRdb re-derived calls from the multiplex PCR reads in MiXCR, one entry per CDR3 protein. The sample holds roughly 700,000 distinct CDR3 sequences, around 30% seen once. The source material was peripheral blood mononuclear cells (PBMCs), sampled when the disease was refractory, from a patient treated with antithyroid drugs. These receptors all stem from a female donor with Graves disease.

This chain links TRBV7-3 with TRBJ2-7, with D uncertain. The CDR3 is made up of 13 amino acids. Germline CDR1 is SGHTA and CDR2 is FQGTGA. Trimming took off 8 bases at V and 5 bases at J, with 16 bases between the two ends. CDR3 protein: CASGPDPLDEQYF. The CDR3 bases are TGTGCCAGCGGCCCCGACCCCTTGGACGAGCAGTACTTC.

V is TRBV29-1 and J is TRBJ2-2; 8 bases map to TRBD2. The CDR3 runs to 14 residues. Trimming at V came to 5 bases and at J to 3 bases, leaving 5 bases not matched to a gene. The germline V gene encodes CDR1 SQVTM and CDR2 ANQGSEA. CDR3: CSVRAGADTGELFF. The CDR3, as DNA: TGCAGCGTTAGAGCGGGAGCCGACACCGGGGAGCTGTTTTTT.

The chain couples TRBV4-2 to TRBJ2-7; D is undetermined. CDR3 length: 16 amino acids. V shed 0 bases and J shed 6 bases, with 18 bases lying between them. Germline-derived CDR1 and CDR2 are LGHNA and YNFKEQ. CDR3 loop: CASSQDLGDSLGEQYF. In DNA form, the CDR3 reads TGTGCCAGCAGCCAAGATCTCGGCGACTCGCTCGGCGAGCAGTACTTC.

The rearrangement links TRBV2 to TRBJ1-3; TRBD1 might be the D (5 bases). This CDR3 spans 15 amino acids. Germline V CDR1 and CDR2: SNHLY, FYNNEI. The V end lost 5 bases, the J end lost 4 bases, and 15 bases lay between the germline ends. The CDR3 protein is CASSFQTARGNTIYF. CDR3 nucleotides: TGTGCCAGCAGTTTCCAGACAGCCCGGGGAAACACCATATATTTT.

This chain uses TRBV11-2 with TRBJ1-5; D gene uncertain. Between the trimmed V and J ends, which lost 2 bases and 0 bases, there was a span of 11 bases. The CDR3 sequence is 16 residues long. CDR1 and CDR2 from the germline V gene are SGHAT and FQNNGV. The CDR3 loop reads CASSLSAVYSNQPQHF. Written as DNA, the CDR3 is TGTGCCAGCAGCTTATCGGCAGTTTATAGCAATCAGCCCCAGCATTTT.

The sample holds a few counts of this clonotype. The CDR3 here is CASSSPRTGGAEKLFF. CDR3 DNA: TGTGCCAGTAGTTCCCCCCGGACAGGGGGCGCAGAAAAACTGTTTTTT. The chain recombines TRBV19 with TRBJ1-4; 11 bases fit TRBD1. CDR1 and CDR2 from the germline V gene are LNHDA and SQIVND (reference sequence). J lost 8 bases, V lost 5 bases, and 10 bases had no gene match. The CDR3 is 16 residues long.

This chain uses TRBV20-1 with TRBJ2-3, with TRBD2 matching over 10 bases. Unmatched junction bases numbered 7, after V lost 3 bases and J lost 1 base. The CDR3 loop spans 16 amino acids. Germline V lookup: CDR1 DFQATT, CDR2 SNEGSKA (reference sequence). CDR3 nucleotide sequence: TGCAGTGCTAGGGCTAGCGGGAGTTTGGGCACAGATACGCAGTATTTT. As protein: CSARASGSLGTDTQYF.

This clonotype has just a few counts. This rearrangement joins TRBV28 to TRBJ1-1; D gene uncertain. From germline, CDR1 is MDHEN and CDR2 SYDVKM. The CDR3 is 14 amino acids. Trimming pared 5 bases from V and 2 bases from J, leaving 12 bases between. The CDR3 spells CASSQTGPNTEAFF. DNA of the CDR3: TGTGCCAGCAGTCAAACCGGGCCCAACACTGAAGCTTTCTTT.

This chain joins TRBV5-1 and TRBJ2-7; TRBD2 might be the D (6 bases). CDR1 and CDR2 (germline): SGHRS, YFSETQ. Trimming took 3 bases from V and 0 from J, leaving 19 bases between them. The CDR3 is 17 amino acids. The CDR3, as DNA: TGCGCCAGCAGCTGGGGACCGGGGGAATGGGCCTCCTACGAGCAGTACTTC. Protein product: CASSWGPGEWASYEQYF.

This chain uses TRBV12-3 or TRBV12-4 with TRBJ1-5; D is possibly TRBD1 (5 bases). V was trimmed by 6 bases and J by 7 bases, leaving 10 bases between them. The CDR3 runs to 12 residues. Here the CDR3 reads CASRSTDQPQHF. The CDR3 coding sequence is TGTGCCAGCAGATCGACAGACCAGCCCCAGCATTTT.

The rearrangement uses TRBV15 and TRBJ2-2; D gene ambiguous. Germline V CDR1 and CDR2: LNHNV, YYDKDF (reference sequence). This CDR3 contains 17 residues. Trimming left V 0 bases short and J 5 bases short, with 16 bases between. The CDR3 nucleotides are TGTGCCACCAGCAGAGACCTAACGTCCTATCGGACCGGGGAGCTGTTTTTT. Its protein is CATSRDLTSYRTGELFF. Full variable domain (outside the CDR3, taken from reference TRBV15 and TRBJ2-2): DAMVIQNPRYQVTQFGKPVTLSCSQTLNHNVMYWYQQKSSQAPKLLFHYYDKDFNNEADTPDNFQSRRPNTSFCFLDIRSPGLGDTAMYLCATSRDLTSYRTGELFFGEGSRLTVL.

Regarding this clonotype: Being one base from a much bigger clone, this may be a read error. Given the absence of the conserved phenylalanine or tryptophan at the CDR3 end, a read error is likely. This chain connects TRBV6-1 to TRBJ1-2; TRBD1 matches 8 bases. This CDR3 has 16 residues. Germline loops: CDR1 MNHNS, CDR2 SASEGT. V dropped 6 bases and J dropped 1; count of bases not matched to a gene: 10. The CDR3 nucleotides read TGTGCCAGCAGAACAGGGGGAACTCGGGGTAACTATGGCTACACCCTC. This codes for CASRTGGTRGNYGYTL.

This chain connects TRBV5-1 to TRBJ1-1, with a possible D match to TRBD1 (6 bases). The CDR3 is made up of 14 amino acids. Germline loops: CDR1 SGHRS, CDR2 YFSETQ. V was cut by 5 bases and J by 2 bases, with 13 bases left in between. In nucleotides, the CDR3 is TGCGCCAGCAGGGGGGGGCAACCCAACACTGAAGCTTTCTTT. Amino acid sequence: CASRGGQPNTEAFF.

At least ten counts were recorded for this clonotype. Compared with germline, one end of the junction differs, possibly owing to a read error. V is TRBV5-1 and J is TRBJ1-1; no definite D call. The CDR3 runs to 13 residues. The germline gives CDR1 SGHRS, CDR2 YFSETQ. The CDR3 sequence: CASSPGPNTEAFF. The CDR3 nucleotides read TGTGCCAGCAGCCCCGGGCCGAACACTGAAGCTTTCTTT.

The rearrangement joins TRBV20-1 to TRBJ1-2; D call uncertain. Looked up from germline, CDR1 is DFQATT and CDR2 is SNEGSKA (reference sequence). The CDR3 has 10 residues. The V end was cut by 0 bases, the J end by 6 bases, with 2 bases between. The CDR3 DNA reads TGCAGTGCTAGAGAGAATGGCTACACCTTC. Residues: CSARENGYTF.

The rearrangement links TRBV6-2 or TRBV6-3 to TRBJ2-7; 10 bases are a match to TRBD2. CDR3 size: 15 residues. Germline V gene sequence: CDR1 MNHEY, CDR2 SVGEGT. V dropped 10 bases and J dropped 2; count of bases not matched to a gene: 11. CDR3 coding DNA: TGTGCCACCTCTGGGCTAGCGGGAGTAGCCTACGAGCAGTACTTC. Its translation is CATSGLAGVAYEQYF.

Concerning this clonotype: At one end, the junction sequence differs from germline, possibly due to a read error. The rearrangement joins TRBV12-3 or TRBV12-4 to TRBJ1-3, with D maybe TRBD1 (5 bases). The CDR3 sequence is 14 residues long. The CDR3 region is CASAGAGSGNTMYF. CDR3 coding DNA: TGTGCCAGCGCCGGGGCAGGCTCTGGAAACACCATGTATTTT.

This chain joins TRBV27 and TRBJ2-6; maybe TRBD1 (6 bases). The CDR3 covers 17 residues. The germline V gene has CDR1 MNHEY and CDR2 SMNVEV (reference sequence). Trimming stripped 3 bases from V and 0 bases from J, with 12 bases between. The CDR3 nucleotides are TGTGCCAGCAGTTTGGTAGGGGGTTCCTCTGGGGCCAACGTCCTGACTTTC. Protein product: CASSLVGGSSGANVLTF.

In regard to this clonotype: This may be a read error, as it is one base from a much larger clone. The chain recombines TRBV19 with TRBJ1-1; D ambiguous. The CDR3 totals 13 residues. The germline V gene encodes CDR1 LNHDA and CDR2 SQIVND (reference sequence). CDR3 sequence (DNA): TGTGCCAGTACCGACAAGGGCAACACTGGAGCTTTCTTT. It encodes CASTDKGNTGAFF. The whole variable domain, filled in from reference TRBV19 and TRBJ1-1, reads DGGITQSPKYLFRKEGQNVTLSCEQNLNHDAMYWYRQDPGQGLRLIYYSQIVNDFQKGDIAEGYSVSREKKESFPLTVTSAQKNPTAFYLCASTDKGNTGAFFGQGTRLTVV.

The chain employs TRBV7-9 and TRBJ1-2, with D hard to call. V was clipped by 1 base and J by 6 bases, with 9 bases between them. The CDR3 consists of 13 residues. Germline loops: CDR1 SEHNR, CDR2 FQNEAQ (reference sequence). The chain's CDR3 is CASSLVSFHGYTF. For the CDR3, the DNA is TGTGCCAGCAGCTTAGTTTCGTTCCATGGCTACACCTTC.

The chain has TRBV4-1 and TRBJ2-7, with 9 bases lining up with TRBD2. Germline values: CDR1 MGHRA, CDR2 YSYEKL. After removal of 0 bases from V and 12 bases from J, the junction contained 6 bases not matched to a gene. This CDR3 contains 13 residues. The CDR3 sequence: CASSQDLAGVPYF. In nucleotides, the CDR3 is TGCGCCAGCAGCCAAGATTTAGCGGGAGTCCCGTACTTC.

This clonotype was detected only a few times. The chain recombines TRBV30 with TRBJ2-7, with D possibly TRBD2 on 7 matching bases. Germline V gene sequence: CDR1 GTSNPN, CDR2 SVGIG (reference sequence). Trimming took off 5 bases at V and 4 bases at J, with 15 bases between the two ends. The length of the CDR3 is 13 residues. In nucleotides, the CDR3 is TGTGCCTGGGAAGGGGGGGGGGGTTACGAGCAGTACTTC. Its protein product is CAWEGGGGYEQYF.

This clonotype has ten or more counts. This chain links TRBV2 with TRBJ2-7; TRBD1 or TRBD2 may be the D gene (6 bases each). From germline, CDR1 is SNHLY and CDR2 FYNNEI. Deletions cut 7 bases from V and 1 base from J, with 11 bases between. The CDR3 runs 13 residues. This chain's CDR3 is CASTGDMSYEQYF. The CDR3 coding sequence is TGTGCCAGCACGGGGGACATGTCCTACGAGCAGTACTTC.

The chain has TRBV6-1 and TRBJ1-1, with a weak D call TRBD1 (6 bases). With 1 base removed from V and 1 base from J, the gap between germline ends came to 19 bases. Germline CDR1 reads MNHNS; CDR2 reads SASEGT. This CDR3 has 18 residues. CDR3 in DNA: TGTGCCAGCAGTGAAGTGGGGGGCTGGGAAGGTGAGAACACTGAAGCTTTCTTT. Its protein is CASSEVGGWEGENTEAFF.

The gene calls are TRBV7-8 and TRBJ1-1; D is undetermined. In germline, CDR1 is SGHVS, CDR2 FQNEAQ. Deletions cut 5 bases from V and 5 bases from J, with 12 bases between. The CDR3 extends over 13 amino acids. CDR3 region: CASSAVRLTEAFF. CDR3 coding DNA: TGTGCCAGCAGCGCGGTGAGGCTTACTGAAGCTTTCTTT. The whole variable domain, filled in from reference TRBV7-8 and TRBJ1-1, reads GAGVSQSPRYKVAKRGQDVALRCDPISGHVSLFWYQQALGQGPEFLTYFQNEAQLDKSGLPSDRFFAERPEGSVSTLKIQRTQQEDSAVYLCASSAVRLTEAFFGQGTRLTVV.

This chain links TRBV2 with TRBJ2-1; 10 nucleotides line up with TRBD2. This CDR3 comprises 12 residues. Trimming removed 8 bases from V and 9 bases from J; junction bases left unmatched: 4. Germline V gene data show CDR1 as SNHLY and CDR2 as FYNNEI. As DNA, the CDR3 is TGTGCCAGCGTCGGGACTAGCGTTGAGCAGTTCTTC. Its translation is CASVGTSVEQFF. Together with reference TRBV2 and TRBJ2-1, the CDR3 gives the full variable domain: EPEVTQTPSHQVTQMGQEVILRCVPISNHLYFYWYRQILGQKVEFLVSFYNNEISEKSEIFDDQFSVERPDGSNFTLKIRSTKLEDSAMYFCASVGTSVEQFFGPGTRLTVL.